Below are 25 T cell receptor beta chains sequenced from a single sample in a study of blood T cell repertoires in COVID-19. Method: immunoSEQ multiplex PCR; TCRdb's copy keeps in-frame clones and lacks some. The sample shows some 41,000 clones, about nine tenths of them seen only once. The sequencing sample was made of peripheral blood. The receptors come from a human donor in a cohort sampled during active COVID-19.

V usage is TRBV6-5 and J usage is TRBJ2-2, with 12 positions matching TRBD2. Trimming took 6 bases from V and 5 from J; bases not matched to a gene: 1. Per the germline V gene, CDR1 is MNHEY and CDR2 is SVGAGI. CDR3 length: 14 amino acids. In nucleotides, the CDR3 is TGTGCCAGCAGGGGACTAGCGGGTACCGGGGAGCTGTTTTTT. It codes for CASRGLAGTGELFF.

The chain combines TRBV18 with TRBJ2-2, with TRBD1 matching over 9 bases. Germline V gene data show CDR1 as KGHSH and CDR2 as LQKENI. V lost 1 base and J lost 5; bases outside the gene matches: 8. The CDR3 length is 17 residues. The chain's CDR3 is CASSPLSKQGATGELFF. In DNA form, the CDR3 reads TGTGCCAGCTCACCACTTTCGAAACAGGGGGCAACCGGGGAGCTGTTTTTT.

The chain couples TRBV4-1 to TRBJ2-7; 7 bases fit TRBD2. This CDR3 has 14 residues. The V segment lost 4 bases and the J segment 7 bases; nucleotides outside the gene matches: 10. Per the germline V gene, CDR1 is MGHRA and CDR2 is YSYEKL. As DNA, the CDR3 is TGCGCCAGCAGCCCGATTCTGAGGGGAGGGGAGCAGTACTTC. It yields the protein CASSPILRGGEQYF.

This clone was counted between two and nine times. The chain has TRBV7-3 and TRBJ1-1; unclear D gene. The germline V gene has CDR1 SGHTA and CDR2 FQGTGA. The germline V and J ends were trimmed by 6 bases and 5 bases, with 10 bases remaining between them. This CDR3 is 12 amino acids long. CDR3 nucleotides: TGTGCCAGCAGTTCTGACACGACTGAAGCTTTCTTT. This encodes CASSSDTTEAFF.

The chain couples TRBV18 to TRBJ1-5; 7 nucleotides line up with TRBD1. This CDR3 is built from 13 residues. Germline V gene data show CDR1 as KGHSH and CDR2 as LQKENI. After removal of 4 bases from V and 14 bases from J, the junction contained 11 bases not matched to a gene. The CDR3 here is CASSLKTGTEEHF. The CDR3 DNA is TGTGCCAGCTCACTAAAAACCGGGACAGAGGAGCATTTT.

The rearrangement uses TRBV7-9 and TRBJ1-1, with TRBD1 matching over 9 bases. Germline values: CDR1 SEHNR, CDR2 FQNEAQ (reference sequence). J was trimmed by 4 bases and V by 5 bases; bases with no gene match: 8. The length of the CDR3 is 15 residues. The CDR3 sequence: CASSHLPTGGTEAFF. CDR3 in DNA: TGTGCCAGCAGCCACCTCCCGACAGGGGGCACTGAAGCTTTCTTT.

In DNA form, the CDR3 reads TGTGCCAGCAGTGTACAAGCGATTTACGAGCAGTTCTTC. It translates to CASSVQAIYEQFF. The chain recombines TRBV27 with TRBJ2-1; D is undetermined. V was pared by 5 bases and J by 10 bases, with 15 bases between. Germline V gives CDR1 MNHEY, CDR2 SMNVEV (reference sequence). This CDR3 has 13 residues.

The rearrangement joins TRBV11-2 to TRBJ1-6, with D perhaps TRBD1 (5 bases). CDR1 SGHAT and CDR2 FQNNGV come from the germline V gene. The CDR3 spans 12 residues. The ends were cut back, 5 bases at V and 10 bases at J, with 9 bases in the middle. The CDR3 region is CASSPTASPLHF. The DNA for the CDR3 is TGTGCCAGCAGCCCGACAGCCTCACCCCTCCACTTT.

This chain connects TRBV12-5 to TRBJ2-2; the match to TRBD2 covers 15 bases. V shed 8 bases and J 2 bases; nucleotides not matched to a gene: 6. CDR1 is LGHNT, CDR2 FRNRAP, per germline. The CDR3 extends over 17 amino acids. This CDR3 reads CASSKGLAGGNTGELFF. DNA for the CDR3: TGTGCTAGTTCCAAGGGACTAGCGGGGGGAAACACCGGGGAGCTGTTTTTT.

The rearrangement uses TRBV5-4 and TRBJ2-3, with 8 bases matching TRBD1. The CDR3 contains 14 residues. The germline V gene encodes CDR1 SGHNT and CDR2 YYREEE (reference sequence). The V gene end was trimmed by 8 bases and the J gene end by 4 bases; junction bases not matched to a gene: 9. The CDR3 bases are TGTGCCAGTATCGACAGGGGAAGGGCAGATACGCAGTATTTT. Amino acid sequence: CASIDRGRADTQYF.

The chain has TRBV6-5 and TRBJ2-2, with a possible D match to TRBD1 (6 bases). CDR3 length equals 14 residues. The V end lost 6 bases, the J end lost 3 bases, and 11 bases lay between the germline ends. Germline values: CDR1 MNHEY, CDR2 SVGAGI. This CDR3 is CASRGRGDTGELFF. The CDR3 DNA follows: TGTGCCAGCAGGGGCAGGGGAGACACCGGGGAGCTGTTTTTT.

This sequence joins TRBV18 and TRBJ1-1, with D unresolved. V lost 7 bases to trimming and J lost 8 bases, with 17 bases between them. CDR3 size: 13 residues. The germline gives CDR1 KGHSH, CDR2 LQKENI. For the CDR3, the DNA is TGTGCCAGCTTTCTAGGCGGCGGCTTAGAAGCTTTCTTT. It specifies CASFLGGGLEAFF.

The V and J genes are TRBV27 and TRBJ1-5; 9 bases are shared with TRBD1. From germline, CDR1 is MNHEY and CDR2 SMNVEV (reference sequence). V gave up 3 bases and J gave up 4 bases; unmatched junction bases: 4. CDR3 length equals 15 residues. As DNA, the CDR3 is TGTGCCAGCAGTTTCGCCGGACAGGGGAATCAGCCCCAGCATTTT. This gives the protein CASSFAGQGNQPQHF.

CDR3 protein: CSVPGKTGELFF. Written as DNA, the CDR3 is TGCAGCGTTCCCGGGAAAACCGGGGAGCTGTTTTTT. The V and J genes are TRBV29-1 and TRBJ2-2; perhaps TRBD2 as D (5 bases). Germline values: CDR1 SQVTM, CDR2 ANQGSEA. This CDR3 spans 12 amino acids. Trimming took 5 bases from V and 5 from J, leaving 9 bases between them.

In its sample, this clone was seen a few times. Here the CDR3 DNA reads TGTGCCAGCAGCTTAGTTCAGTACACTGAAGCTTTCTTT. Translation gives CASSLVQYTEAFF. The rearrangement joins TRBV11-2 to TRBJ1-1; D gene uncertain. Germline V gives CDR1 SGHAT, CDR2 FQNNGV. The CDR3 is made up of 13 amino acids. The V end was cut by 1 base, the J end by 3 bases, with 6 bases between.

The genes are TRBV3-1 (or the pseudogene TRBV3-2) and TRBJ2-3; possibly TRBD1 for D (6 bases). Germline lookup yields CDR1 LGHDT and CDR2 YNNKEL (reference sequence). Between the trimmed V and J ends, which lost 6 bases and 0 bases, there was a span of 13 bases. CDR3 size: 15 residues. The CDR3 nucleotides are TGTGCCAGCAGGTACGATGACAGGAGCACAGATACGCAGTATTTT. Protein sequence: CASRYDDRSTDTQYF.

The gene calls are TRBV2 and TRBJ2-1; a weak D match, TRBD2 (6 bases). The V gene's germline CDR1 is SNHLY and CDR2 FYNNEI. Trimming removed 6 bases at V and 6 bases at J, with 18 bases between. The CDR3 length is 15 residues. The CDR3: CASRRDSALGNEQFF. For the CDR3, the DNA is TGTGCCAGCAGAAGGGACTCCGCTTTGGGCAATGAGCAGTTCTTC.

The rearrangement uses TRBV3-1 (or the pseudogene TRBV3-2) and TRBJ1-2, with 7 bases matching TRBD1. CDR3 length equals 12 residues. V was pared by 4 bases and J by 7 bases, with 3 bases of the junction left unmatched. Germline values: CDR1 LGHDT, CDR2 YNNKEL (reference sequence). The CDR3: CASSRTGSGYTF. The CDR3 DNA sequence: TGTGCCAGCAGCCGGACAGGTTCTGGCTACACCTTC.

This clone is termed medium-sized. This chain links TRBV4-1 with TRBJ2-1; TRBD2 matches at 14 bases. This CDR3 comprises 15 residues. V lost 5 bases, J lost 7 bases, and 4 bases stayed unmatched. Germline V CDR1 and CDR2: MGHRA, YSYEKL. In DNA form, the CDR3 reads TGCGCCAGCAGCACGGGACTAGCGGGGGAGAATGAGCAGTTCTTC. It translates to CASSTGLAGENEQFF.

The chain carries TRBV2 and TRBJ2-7, with no clear D. V lost 7 bases to trimming and J lost 1 base, with 14 bases between them. This CDR3 comprises 14 residues. Germline V gene lookup returns CDR1 SNHLY and CDR2 FYNNEI. The CDR3 sequence: CASKEWVPSYEQYF. CDR3 sequence (DNA): TGTGCCAGCAAGGAGTGGGTTCCGTCCTACGAGCAGTACTTC. The full variable domain, with the rest looked up from reference TRBV2 and TRBJ2-7, is EPEVTQTPSHQVTQMGQEVILRCVPISNHLYFYWYRQILGQKVEFLVSFYNNEISEKSEIFDDQFSVERPDGSNFTLKIRSTKLEDSAMYFCASKEWVPSYEQYFGPGTRLTVT.

This clone appeared a few times. The chain has TRBV5-6 and TRBJ2-5, with D perhaps matching TRBD2 (5 bases). Trimming cost V 2 bases and J 3 bases, with 17 bases left between them. The germline V gene encodes CDR1 SGHDT and CDR2 YYEEEE. The CDR3 is 16 amino acids. DNA of the CDR3: TGTGCCAGCAGCTTTGGCTCCGGGGTAAAGAAAGAGACCCAGTACTTC. It codes for CASSFGSGVKKETQYF. The complete variable domain, with remaining parts taken from reference TRBV5-6 and TRBJ2-5, reads DAGVTQSPTHLIKTRGQQVTLRCSPKSGHDTVSWYQQALGQGPQFIFQYYEEEERQRGNFPDRFSGHQFPNYSSELNVNALLLGDSALYLCASSFGSGVKKETQYFGPGTRLLVL.

The rearrangement joins TRBV30 to TRBJ1-1; D call uncertain. V shed 4 bases and J shed 1 base, with 7 bases lying between them. Germline loops: CDR1 GTSNPN, CDR2 SVGIG (reference sequence). This CDR3 has 12 amino acids. This CDR3 reads CAWNAGNTEAFF. CDR3 coding DNA: TGTGCCTGGAACGCGGGGAACACTGAAGCTTTCTTT.

This rearrangement joins TRBV3-1 (or the pseudogene TRBV3-2) to TRBJ1-2; D is unclear. The V gene's germline CDR1 is LGHDT and CDR2 YNNKEL (reference sequence). Trimming stripped 4 bases from V and 4 bases from J, with 7 bases between. This CDR3 comprises 12 residues. The CDR3 loop reads CASSLDIYGYTF. The CDR3 DNA follows: TGTGCCAGCAGCCTAGACATCTATGGCTACACCTTC.

The rearrangement joins TRBV3-1 (or the pseudogene TRBV3-2) to TRBJ2-7, with 11 positions matching TRBD1. CDR1 LGHDT and CDR2 YNNKEL come from the germline V gene (reference sequence). The V and J ends lost 1 base and 4 bases, in that order; junction bases with no gene match: 6. The CDR3 contains 16 residues. The CDR3 DNA reads TGTGCCAGCAGCCAAGTCGCCGGGACAGGGGGTTACGAGCAGTACTTC. Its protein product is CASSQVAGTGGYEQYF.

As to this clone: Other DNA sequences in the same sample also yield this CDR3. The rearrangement joins TRBV3-1 (or the pseudogene TRBV3-2) to TRBJ1-2; D remains ambiguous. The germline V gene has CDR1 LGHDT and CDR2 YNNKEL (reference sequence). The CDR3 consists of 13 residues. Trimming took off 6 bases at V and 0 bases at J, with 8 bases between the two ends. The CDR3 here is CASSIRANYGYTF. The CDR3 DNA reads as TGTGCCAGCAGTATCCGGGCTAACTATGGCTACACCTTC.